This entry lists 12 T cell receptor beta chains sequenced from one sample in a study of CD8 T cells in ankylosing spondylitis. A single record per CDR3 protein comes from TCRdb applying MiXCR to the 5' RACE reads. Of some 270,000 distinct CDR3 sequences in the sample, under 20% were seen once. What was sequenced was blood, either unsorted or a sorted T cell fraction (not recorded which). The origin of the receptors is a male donor with ankylosing spondylitis or in good health (not recorded which).

V and J are TRBV29-1 and TRBJ2-7; D is uncertain. The germline gives CDR1 SQVTM, CDR2 ANQGSEA. CDR3 size: 13 residues. Trimming left V 4 bases short and J 0 bases short, with 10 bases between. The CDR3 here is CSVVWVGSYEQYF. The CDR3 DNA reads TGCAGCGTTGTCTGGGTAGGCTCCTACGAGCAGTACTTC.

V usage is TRBV20-1 and J usage is TRBJ1-1; no definite D call. The V and J ends lost 1 base and 0 bases respectively, with 12 bases between them. CDR3 length equals 15 residues. The germline V gene encodes CDR1 DFQATT and CDR2 SNEGSKA (reference sequence). This chain's CDR3 is CSARGLGLVNTEAFF. CDR3 nucleotide sequence: TGCAGTGCTAGAGGATTGGGTCTTGTGAACACTGAAGCTTTCTTT.

The chain has TRBV7-9 and TRBJ1-1; 9 nucleotides match TRBD1. V was pared by 4 bases and J by 5 bases, with 11 bases of the junction left unmatched. CDR1 is SEHNR and CDR2 is FQNEAQ in the germline V gene (reference sequence). The CDR3 covers 16 residues. The CDR3: CASSSQRQGVGTEAFF. In DNA form, the CDR3 reads TGTGCCAGCAGCTCACAACGACAGGGGGTGGGGACTGAAGCTTTCTTT.

This chain joins TRBV4-1 and TRBJ2-2, with TRBD2 matching 9 bases. The junction had 8 bases not matched to a gene; V was cut back by 1 base and J by 5 bases. The CDR3 has 17 residues. The germline V gene encodes CDR1 MGHRA and CDR2 YSYEKL. The CDR3: CASSQGAGGPVTGELFF. The CDR3 region has the DNA TGCGCCAGCAGCCAAGGAGCGGGAGGTCCTGTTACCGGGGAGCTGTTTTTT.

This clonotype was counted only a few times. The gene calls are TRBV10-3 and TRBJ2-7; 10 bases align to TRBD2. CDR1 and CDR2 (germline): ENHRY, SYGVKD. The CDR3 has 16 residues. V trimming: 6 bases; J trimming: 3 bases; junction bases outside the gene matches: 11. CDR3: CAIRRDGLAASYEQYF. The CDR3 DNA reads as TGTGCCATCAGGAGAGATGGACTAGCGGCCAGCTACGAGCAGTACTTC.

This chain connects TRBV27 to TRBJ2-1; unclear D gene. The CDR3 has 16 residues. The germline V gene has CDR1 MNHEY and CDR2 SMNVEV (reference sequence). With 8 bases removed from V and 3 bases from J, the gap between germline ends came to 20 bases. The CDR3 region is CASSWVAVPGYNEQFF. CDR3 bases: TGTGCCAGCTCATGGGTCGCCGTGCCCGGCTACAATGAGCAGTTCTTC.

This chain links TRBV7-8 with TRBJ2-3; weak D call: TRBD2 (7 bases). This CDR3 region has 16 residues. CDR1 and CDR2 from the germline V gene are SGHVS and FQNEAQ. V shed 5 bases and J shed 6 bases, with 21 bases lying between them. DNA for the CDR3: TGTGCCAGCAGCCAAGGGGGGGCAGGGGCCGGGGATACGCAGTATTTT. Encoded protein: CASSQGGAGAGDTQYF.

J is TRBJ2-2 and V is TRBV4-3; 16 bases are shared with TRBD2. V dropped 3 bases and J dropped 5; count of bases not matched to a gene: 9. The V gene's germline CDR1 is LGHNA and CDR2 YSLEER. The CDR3 totals 19 residues. The CDR3 here is CASSQDPGLAGGLTGELFF. The CDR3 nucleotides are TGCGCCAGCAGCCAGGATCCGGGACTAGCGGGAGGGCTGACCGGGGAGCTGTTTTTT.

The genes are TRBV27 and TRBJ2-5; tentatively, D is TRBD2 (7 bases). Germline assignment: CDR1 MNHEY and CDR2 SMNVEV (reference sequence). The V and J ends lost 1 base and 1 base respectively, with 10 bases between them. The CDR3 is 15 residues long. CDR3 DNA: TGTGCCAGCAGTTTATGGGCGGGGGCCCAAGAGACCCAGTACTTC. Amino acids: CASSLWAGAQETQYF.

A few counts support this clonotype. This sequence joins TRBV4-3 and TRBJ2-7; D is unresolved. Deletions cut 3 bases from V and 2 bases from J, with 11 bases between. This CDR3 is built from 14 residues. Germline V CDR1 and CDR2: LGHNA, YSLEER. The CDR3: CASSQGPAPYEQYF. The CDR3 DNA is TGCGCCAGCAGCCAGGGTCCGGCCCCCTACGAGCAGTACTTC.

Only a few counts were recorded for this clonotype. The chain uses TRBV7-9 and TRBJ2-2, with 8 bases lining up with TRBD1. CDR3 length: 17 amino acids. Germline V gene data show CDR1 as SEHNR and CDR2 as FQNEAQ (reference sequence). The junction had 12 bases not matched to a gene; V was cut back by 3 bases and J by 6 bases. The CDR3 DNA reads as TGTGCCAGCAGCTTCTTCAGGGGGCCTACGGAATCCGGGGAGCTGTTTTTT. Its protein is CASSFFRGPTESGELFF.

This clonotype occurred a few times. This chain uses TRBV29-1 with TRBJ2-7, with 8 bases identical to TRBD2. This CDR3 is 14 amino acids long. The V gene's germline CDR1 is SQVTM and CDR2 ANQGSEA. V trimming: 6 bases; J trimming: 2 bases; junction bases outside the gene matches: 9. DNA for the CDR3: TGCAGCGTAGATTCCGGGACTAGTACCTACGAGCAGTACTTC. This codes for CSVDSGTSTYEQYF.